Listed below are T cell receptor beta chains from one sample, sequenced in a study of blood T cell repertoires in COVID-19. Method: immunoSEQ multiplex PCR; TCRdb's copy keeps in-frame clones and lacks some. This sample has about 320,000 clones, with 87% found just once. Input material: PBMCs or T cells enriched from blood (not recorded which). The receptors were gathered from a woman in her late teens or twenties who had recovered from COVID-19. The conserved cysteine and the conserved F or W are not part of the CDR3 here. Fields, in order: CDR3 protein, J gene, V gene.

ASSGDRGYQPQH,TRBJ1-5,TRBV2
ASSFDGQGNYEQY,TRBJ2-7,TRBV11-2
ARPVSKTGGRSEAF,TRBJ1-1,TRBV5-4
ASSPPAGTAYSNQPQH,TRBJ1-5,TRBV18
ASSFRAGGHNEQF,TRBJ2-1,TRBV5-4
ASSSAGQNTEAF,TRBJ1-1,TRBV5-1
AISETQDSRGDYGYT,TRBJ1-2,TRBV10-3
ASTPAGGLATNEKLF,TRBJ1-4,TRBV19
ASLQGQDQPQH,TRBJ1-5,TRBV18
ASSTGQGAGNSPLH,TRBJ1-6,TRBV13
ASSQDHGTSGDNEQF,TRBJ2-1,TRBV4-2
ASSVIGIGGNEQF,TRBJ2-1,TRBV9
ASSEGGLIMNTEAF,TRBJ1-1,TRBV9
AWGGQAMGTDTQY,TRBJ2-3,TRBV30
ASSLNPAGEYEQY,TRBJ2-7,TRBV5-1
AWSQQTGTGYT,TRBJ1-2,TRBV30
ASSREQGRNTEAF,TRBJ1-1,TRBV4-2
ASSEWGQVTGYT,TRBJ1-2,TRBV6-1
ASSSRQGREKLF,TRBJ1-4,TRBV11-2
ASSNTVSNSYEQY,TRBJ2-7,TRBV7-9
ASSLRGYNTEAF,TRBJ1-1,TRBV28
ASSPPQGRNTEAF,TRBJ1-1,TRBV28
ASSLGLGANYGYT,TRBJ1-2,TRBV13
ASSARQGNEQF,TRBJ2-1,TRBV7-9
ASSQSVITGRVPIEYQETQY,TRBJ2-5,TRBV23-1
ASRMGQGDTEAF,TRBJ1-1,TRBV19
ASSTRDRGQRSEAF,TRBJ1-1,TRBV9
ASSLSPGTGPYEQY,TRBJ2-7,TRBV28
ASSQDRAGWAKNIQY,TRBJ2-4,TRBV4-3
ASSFTTGNEKLF,TRBJ1-4,TRBV9
ASSPPTDGNTIY,TRBJ1-3,TRBV18